A selection of T cell receptor beta chains follows, all from one sample in a study of cytomegalovirus exposure and HLA in healthy donors. TCRdb's copy holds only in-frame clones and misses some; the assay was immunoSEQ multiplex PCR. This table has approximately 100,000 clones, 86% appearing once. Sequencing was done on a sample of PBMCs. These receptors all come from a man aged 30-40 years in good health and CMV-seropositive. Both conserved end residues are part of each CDR3. D genes are given only for firm matches. Clone size is given for some rows only: seen once, a few or many times, or a class if the clone is expanded.

clone_size,j_call,v_call,d_call,cdr3_nt,cdr3_aa
once,TRBJ2-1,TRBV9,TRBD1,TGTGCCAGCAGCCCAGGGGACAGGGGGATCCCCTGGCAGTTCTTC,CASSPGDRGIPWQFF
.,TRBJ2-7,TRBV5-5,TRBD1,TGTGCCAGCAGCTTCCGGGACAGGGGACCCTCCTACGAGCAGTACTTC,CASSFRDRGPSYEQYF
.,TRBJ2-7,TRBV27,TRBD2,TGTGCCAGCAGGATGTTCGCGGGAGCTGACGAGCAGTACTTC,CASRMFAGADEQYF
.,TRBJ2-7,TRBV19,TRBD1,TGTGCCACTGGGACAGCCGCCTACGAGCAGTACTTC,CATGTAAYEQYF
.,TRBJ2-1,TRBV1,.,TGCACCAGCAGCCAAGATCCTGCGGGAGGGCCACTCAATGAGCAGTTCTTC,CTSSQDPAGGPLNEQFF
.,TRBJ2-5,TRBV5-1,.,TGCGCCAGCAGCTTGGGTTTAGTTTGGGAGACCCAGTACTTC,CASSLGLVWETQYF
.,TRBJ2-1,TRBV28,.,TGTGCCAGCAGCCCCTACTTAGCTGGCAATGAGCAGTTCTTC,CASSPYLAGNEQFF
.,TRBJ2-3,TRBV9,.,TGTGCCAGCAGCGTAGCCCCCCAGATGGGCACAGATACGCAGTATTTT,CASSVAPQMGTDTQYF
.,TRBJ2-5,TRBV7-6,.,TGTGCCAGCAGCTTAAATGAGGGATCTGAGACCCAGTACTTC,CASSLNEGSETQYF
.,TRBJ1-4,TRBV2,.,TGTGCCAGCAGTAGGGCAGGGGAAATTGGAAATGAAAAACTGTTTTTT,CASSRAGEIGNEKLFF
few,TRBJ1-1,TRBV9,TRBD1,TGTGCCAGCAGCGCCCACCCCTTGGGGACAGGCGGCACTGAAGCTTTCTTT,CASSAHPLGTGGTEAFF
.,TRBJ2-6,TRBV30,.,TGTGCCTGGTCTTCTGGGGCCAACGTCCTGACTTTC,CAWSSGANVLTF
.,TRBJ2-7,TRBV18,.,TGTGCCAGCTCACCCCCGCGGGCAGGGGAAATCTACGAGCAGTACTTC,CASSPPRAGEIYEQYF